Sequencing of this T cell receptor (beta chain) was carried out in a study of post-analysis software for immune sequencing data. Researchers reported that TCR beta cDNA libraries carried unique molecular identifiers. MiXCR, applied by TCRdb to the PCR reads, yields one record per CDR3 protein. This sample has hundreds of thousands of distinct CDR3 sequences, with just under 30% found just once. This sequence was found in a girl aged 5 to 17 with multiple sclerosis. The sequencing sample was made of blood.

In DNA, the CDR3 is TGTGCCAGCAGGGGGGGGCCCGGGGAGCAGTTCTTC. Translated, it gives CASRGGPGEQFF. The chain combines TRBV6-4 with TRBJ2-1; D perhaps matches TRBD2 (7 bases). The CDR3 covers 12 residues. CDR1 is MRHNA and CDR2 is SNTAGT in the germline V gene. The germline V and J ends were trimmed by 6 bases and 10 bases, with 13 bases remaining between them.